A single sample gave rise to the 10 T cell receptor beta chains below, sequenced in a study of tumor-infiltrating lymphocytes in localized non-small cell lung cancer. Clones were read by immunoSEQ multiplex PCR, and TCRdb kept only the in-frame ones, dropping some. This repertoire shows 10,000 to 15,000 clones, about 85% found once; its top ten account for roughly an eighth. Sequencing used lung tumor tissue. The origin of the receptors is a human donor with non-small cell lung cancer.

The chain carries TRBV6-5 and TRBJ1-1; D unresolved. The CDR3 totals 14 residues. The V end lost 5 bases, the J end lost 0 bases, and 10 bases lay between the germline ends. Germline V gene lookup returns CDR1 MNHEY and CDR2 SVGAGI. CDR3 DNA: TGTGCCAGCAGTCGACCCCACATGAACACTGAAGCTTTCTTT. Translated, it gives CASSRPHMNTEAFF.

This clone turned up a few times. The chain recombines TRBV19 with TRBJ2-5, with a weak D call TRBD2 (7 bases). V lost 8 bases, J lost 0 bases, and 13 bases lay in between. The CDR3 sequence is 14 residues long. Germline assignment: CDR1 LNHDA and CDR2 SQIVND (reference sequence). The CDR3 sequence: CASAKGGDQETQYF. The CDR3, as DNA: TGTGCCAGTGCCAAGGGGGGGGACCAAGAGACCCAGTACTTC.

The V and J genes are TRBV7-7 and TRBJ1-1; D unclear. The germline V gene encodes CDR1 SSHAT and CDR2 FNYEAQ (reference sequence). Trimming left V 5 bases short and J 6 bases short, with 13 bases between. The CDR3 spans 13 residues. CDR3 sequence reads: CASSTDRGSEAFF. The CDR3 nucleotides are TGTGCCAGCAGCACAGACCGAGGGTCTGAAGCTTTCTTT.

The chain combines TRBV10-1 with TRBJ1-5, with 7 bases that match TRBD1. Germline values: CDR1 WNHNN, CDR2 SYGVQD (reference sequence). This CDR3 is 16 amino acids long. With 3 bases clipped from V and 3 bases from J, the junction kept 8 bases outside the gene matches. In DNA form, the CDR3 reads TGCGCCAGCAGTGAACTCGAGGGGGCGGTCAATCAGCCCCAGCATTTT. Its translation: CASSELEGAVNQPQHF.

The gene calls are TRBV6-5 and TRBJ1-3; D gene unclear. There are 13 residues in the CDR3. Germline V gene data show CDR1 as MNHEY and CDR2 as SVGAGI. Trimming took off 5 bases at V and 8 bases at J, with 13 bases between the two ends. In DNA, the CDR3 is TGTGCCAGCAGTGGACCCACACGGGACACCATATATTTT. Translation gives CASSGPTRDTIYF.

This clone was observed a single time. The chain recombines TRBV7-8 with TRBJ2-3, with D uncertain. This CDR3 region has 15 residues. CDR1 is SGHVS, CDR2 FQNEAQ, per germline. Trimming cost V 0 bases and J 4 bases, with 11 bases left between them. The CDR3 region has the DNA TGTGCCAGCAGCTTAGCTGGGAATGGCGCAGATACGCAGTATTTT. Translated, it gives CASSLAGNGADTQYF.

The CDR3 loop is CASSLVRTGTFF. In nucleotides, the CDR3 is TGTGCCAGCAGCCTCGTTCGGACAGGGACGTTCTTC. The J gene is TRBJ2-1, the V gene TRBV11-2; 8 bases are a match to TRBD1. Unmatched junction bases numbered 9, after V lost 5 bases and J lost 15 bases. Looked up from germline, CDR1 is SGHAT and CDR2 is FQNNGV. The CDR3 runs to 12 residues. The full variable domain, completed using reference TRBV11-2 and TRBJ2-1, is EAGVAQSPRYKIIEKRQSVAFWCNPISGHATLYWYQQILGQGPKLLIQFQNNGVVDDSQLPKDRFSAERLKGVDSTLKIQPAKLEDSAVYLCASSLVRTGTFFGPGTRLTVL.

Only a few counts were recorded for this clone. The CDR3 region is CASSPGQQGTYNEQFF. The CDR3 DNA sequence: TGTGCCAGCTCACCCGGTCAACAGGGGACCTACAATGAGCAGTTCTTC. The genes are TRBV18 and TRBJ2-1, with TRBD1 matching 7 bases. Germline values: CDR1 KGHSH, CDR2 LQKENI. The trim removed 3 bases at V and 2 bases at J, leaving 7 bases unmatched. The CDR3 contains 16 residues.

This clone occurred once. The chain is built from TRBV10-3 and TRBJ1-2; D unclear. Germline assignment: CDR1 ENHRY and CDR2 SYGVKD. The length of the CDR3 is 15 residues. Trimming took off 0 bases at V and 8 bases at J, with 16 bases between the two ends. CDR3 sequence (DNA): TGTGCCATCAGTGAGTCGAACCGGGTTCTGGGAGGCTACACCTTC. This translates into CAISESNRVLGGYTF.

This rearrangement joins TRBV7-7 to TRBJ1-3; D gene uncertain. Germline CDR1 reads SSHAT; CDR2 reads FNYEAQ (reference sequence). The V gene lost 1 base and the J gene lost 1 base, with 5 bases spanning the gap. The CDR3 is 14 residues long. The DNA of the CDR3 is TGTGCCAGCAGCTTAGGCGGTTCTGGAAACACCATATATTTT. Its protein is CASSLGGSGNTIYF.